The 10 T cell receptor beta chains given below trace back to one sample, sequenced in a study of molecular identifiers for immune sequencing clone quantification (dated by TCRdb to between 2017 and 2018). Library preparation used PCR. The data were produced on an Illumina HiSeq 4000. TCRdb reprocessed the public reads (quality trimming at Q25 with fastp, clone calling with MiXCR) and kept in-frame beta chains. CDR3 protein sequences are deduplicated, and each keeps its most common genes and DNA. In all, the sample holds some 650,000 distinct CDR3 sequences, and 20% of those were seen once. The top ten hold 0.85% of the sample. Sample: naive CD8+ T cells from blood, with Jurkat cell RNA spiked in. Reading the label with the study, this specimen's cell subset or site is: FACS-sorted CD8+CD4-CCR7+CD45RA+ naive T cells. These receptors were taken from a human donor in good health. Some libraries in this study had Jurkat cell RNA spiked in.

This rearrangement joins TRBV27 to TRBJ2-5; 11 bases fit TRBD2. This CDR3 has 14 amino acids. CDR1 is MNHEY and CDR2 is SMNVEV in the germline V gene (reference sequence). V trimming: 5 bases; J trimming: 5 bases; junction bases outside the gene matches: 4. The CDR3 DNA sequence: TGTGCCAGCAGTGGAACTAGCGGGGGTGAGACCCAGTACTTC. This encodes CASSGTSGGETQYF.

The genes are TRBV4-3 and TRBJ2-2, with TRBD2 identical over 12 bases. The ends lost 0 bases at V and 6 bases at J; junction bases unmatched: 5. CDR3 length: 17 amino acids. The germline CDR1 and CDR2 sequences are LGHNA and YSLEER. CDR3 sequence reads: CASSQDRGTSGSGELFF. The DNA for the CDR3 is TGCGCCAGCAGCCAAGATCGCGGGACTAGCGGGTCCGGGGAGCTGTTTTTT.

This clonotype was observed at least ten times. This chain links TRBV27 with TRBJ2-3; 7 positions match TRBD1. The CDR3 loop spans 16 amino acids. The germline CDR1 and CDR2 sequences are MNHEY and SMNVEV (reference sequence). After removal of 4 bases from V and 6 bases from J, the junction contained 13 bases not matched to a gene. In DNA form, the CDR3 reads TGTGCCAGCAGTTCCATGACAGGGTATCCGCGGGATACGCAGTATTTT. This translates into CASSSMTGYPRDTQYF.

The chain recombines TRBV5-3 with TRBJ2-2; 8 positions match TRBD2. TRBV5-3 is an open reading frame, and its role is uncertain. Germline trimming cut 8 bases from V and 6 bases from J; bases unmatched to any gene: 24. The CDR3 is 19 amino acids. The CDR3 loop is CASSLGAYTGGHSAGELFF. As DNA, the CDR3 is TGTGCCAGCAGCCTCGGAGCATATACGGGGGGGCACAGCGCCGGGGAGCTGTTTTTT.

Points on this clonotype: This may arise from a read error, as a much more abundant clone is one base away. CDR3 nucleotides: TGTGCCAGCAGCTCAAGGACAGGGGAGGTATTTGGGGCCAGCGTCCTGACTTTC. As protein: CASSSRTGEVFGASVLTF. The chain carries TRBV5-3 and TRBJ2-6; 9 bases are shared with TRBD1. TRBV5-3 is classed as an ORF, of uncertain function. The CDR3 is 18 residues long.

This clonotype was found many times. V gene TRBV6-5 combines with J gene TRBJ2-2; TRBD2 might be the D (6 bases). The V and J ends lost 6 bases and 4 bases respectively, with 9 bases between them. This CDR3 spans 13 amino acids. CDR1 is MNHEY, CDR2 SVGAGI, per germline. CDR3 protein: CASRGTATGELFF. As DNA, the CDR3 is TGTGCCAGCAGAGGGACTGCCACCGGGGAGCTGTTTTTT.

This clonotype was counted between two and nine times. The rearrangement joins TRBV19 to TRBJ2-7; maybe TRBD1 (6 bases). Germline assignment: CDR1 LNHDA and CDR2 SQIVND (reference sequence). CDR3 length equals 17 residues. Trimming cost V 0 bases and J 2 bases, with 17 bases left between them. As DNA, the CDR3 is TGTGCCAGTAGTATAGATCCCGGCTTGGGGGCCCCCTACGAGCAGTACTTC. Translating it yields CASSIDPGLGAPYEQYF. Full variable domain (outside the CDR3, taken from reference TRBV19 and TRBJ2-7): DGGITQSPKYLFRKEGQNVTLSCEQNLNHDAMYWYRQDPGQGLRLIYYSQIVNDFQKGDIAEGYSVSREKKESFPLTVTSAQKNPTAFYLCASSIDPGLGAPYEQYFGPGTRLTVT.

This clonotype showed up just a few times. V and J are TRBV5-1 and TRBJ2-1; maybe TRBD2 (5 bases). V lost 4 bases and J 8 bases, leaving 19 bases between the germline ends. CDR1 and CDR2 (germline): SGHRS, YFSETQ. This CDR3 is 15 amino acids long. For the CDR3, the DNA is TGCGCCAGCAGCGTAACTGCCCGCGGGCCGCATGAGCAGTTCTTC. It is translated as CASSVTARGPHEQFF.

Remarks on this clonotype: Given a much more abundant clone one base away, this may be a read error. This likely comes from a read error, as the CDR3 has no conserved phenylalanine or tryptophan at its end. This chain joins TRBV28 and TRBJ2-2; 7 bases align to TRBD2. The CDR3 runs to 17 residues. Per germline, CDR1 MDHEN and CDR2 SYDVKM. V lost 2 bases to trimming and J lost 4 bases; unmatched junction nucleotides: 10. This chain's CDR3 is CASSLGWLAESTGELFL. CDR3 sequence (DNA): TGTGCCAGCAGTTTAGGCTGGCTAGCGGAGTCCACCGGGGAGCTGTTTCTT.

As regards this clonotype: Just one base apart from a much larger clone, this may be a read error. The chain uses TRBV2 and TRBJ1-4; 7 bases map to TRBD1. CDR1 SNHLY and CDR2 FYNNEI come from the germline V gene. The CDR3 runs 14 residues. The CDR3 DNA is TGTGGCAGCAGTGAGACAGGGCGTAATGAAAAACTGTTTTTT. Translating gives CGSSETGRNEKLFF.